This is a list of T cell receptor beta chains from one sample in a study of shared clonotypes between healthy human individuals. Libraries were prepared by immunoSEQ multiplex PCR; TCRdb keeps only in-frame clonotypes and omits some of them. The data show hundreds of thousands of clones, 92% seen once. Specimen: naive CD8+ T cells sorted from blood. The receptors were gathered from a man aged 30 to 39 in good health. Each CDR3 is given with its conserved first and last residue. The order of the fields is CDR3 protein, CDR3 DNA, clone size, J gene, D gene, V gene. D genes are given only for firm matches. The size field is filled for only some rows; it gives once, few, many or a size class.

CDR3 protein: CASSSGPSGYNEQFF
CDR3 DNA: TGTGCCAGCAGTTCGGGACCTTCGGGGTACAATGAGCAGTTCTTC
clone size: .
J gene: TRBJ2-1
D gene: .
V gene: TRBV27

CDR3 protein: CASTRTRSTDTQYF
CDR3 DNA: TGCGCCAGCACCCGAACTAGAAGCACAGATACGCAGTATTTT
clone size: once
J gene: TRBJ2-3
D gene: .
V gene: TRBV4-1

CDR3 protein: CASSLSGPTYEQYF
CDR3 DNA: TGTGCCAGCAGTTTAAGCGGTCCAACCTACGAGCAGTACTTC
clone size: .
J gene: TRBJ2-7
D gene: .
V gene: TRBV27

CDR3 protein: CASSGGTGGLATNEKLFF
CDR3 DNA: TGTGCCAGCAGTGGGGGGACAGGGGGTCTAGCAACTAATGAAAAACTGTTTTTT
clone size: .
J gene: TRBJ1-4
D gene: TRBD1
V gene: TRBV25-1

CDR3 protein: CASSGQHSFGEKLFF
CDR3 DNA: TGTGCCAGCAGTGGACAGCATTCTTTCGGGGAAAAACTGTTTTTT
clone size: .
J gene: TRBJ1-4
D gene: .
V gene: TRBV6-1

CDR3 protein: CSVEETNTGELFF
CDR3 DNA: TGCAGCGTTGAAGAAACGAACACCGGGGAGCTGTTTTTT
clone size: .
J gene: TRBJ2-2
D gene: .
V gene: TRBV29-1

CDR3 protein: CAISETIDGQAGEQYF
CDR3 DNA: TGTGCCATCAGTGAGACGATCGATGGACAAGCGGGGGAGCAGTACTTC
clone size: .
J gene: TRBJ2-7
D gene: TRBD2
V gene: TRBV10-3

CDR3 protein: CASSFGMRGQGDSGNTIYF
CDR3 DNA: TGTGCCAGCAGCTTCGGCATGAGGGGTCAGGGAGACTCTGGAAACACCATATATTTT
clone size: .
J gene: TRBJ1-3
D gene: .
V gene: TRBV11-2

CDR3 protein: CAWSDPGLMNTEAFF
CDR3 DNA: TGTGCCTGGAGTGACCCGGGACTTATGAACACTGAAGCTTTCTTT
clone size: .
J gene: TRBJ1-1
D gene: .
V gene: TRBV30

CDR3 protein: CASSLKGNYGYTF
CDR3 DNA: TGTGCCAGCAGTTTAAAAGGGAACTATGGCTACACCTTC
clone size: .
J gene: TRBJ1-2
D gene: .
V gene: TRBV27

CDR3 protein: CASSFYVQETQYF
CDR3 DNA: TGTGCCAGCAGCTTTTACGTCCAGGAGACCCAGTACTTC
clone size: .
J gene: TRBJ2-5
D gene: .
V gene: TRBV7-6

CDR3 protein: CASSRQGVNTGELFF
CDR3 DNA: TGCGCCAGCAGCCGACAGGGGGTGAACACCGGGGAGCTGTTTTTT
clone size: .
J gene: TRBJ2-2
D gene: TRBD1
V gene: TRBV4-1

CDR3 protein: CASSSRLSGHEQFF
CDR3 DNA: TGTGCCAGCAGCTCCCGCCTCTCCGGCCATGAGCAGTTCTTC
clone size: .
J gene: TRBJ2-1
D gene: .
V gene: TRBV11-3

CDR3 protein: CASSSTGPNYGYTF
CDR3 DNA: TGTGCCAGCAGCTCAACAGGTCCCAACTATGGCTACACCTTC
clone size: .
J gene: TRBJ1-2
D gene: .
V gene: TRBV7-8

CDR3 protein: CASSPGRAQPQHF
CDR3 DNA: TGTGCCAGCAGCCCCGGGAGGGCACAGCCCCAGCATTTT
clone size: .
J gene: TRBJ1-5
D gene: .
V gene: TRBV7-6

CDR3 protein: CASSEWGAGPYNEQFF
CDR3 DNA: TGCGCCAGCAGTGAGTGGGGGGCAGGCCCCTACAATGAGCAGTTCTTC
clone size: .
J gene: TRBJ2-1
D gene: .
V gene: TRBV10-2

CDR3 protein: CASSLREGEDNEQFF
CDR3 DNA: TGTGCCAGCAGTTTACGGGAGGGGGAGGACAATGAGCAGTTCTTC
clone size: .
J gene: TRBJ2-1
D gene: TRBD2
V gene: TRBV27

CDR3 protein: CASSLGQDGYEQYF
CDR3 DNA: TGTGCCAGCAGCTTAGGGCAGGACGGTTACGAGCAGTACTTC
clone size: .
J gene: TRBJ2-7
D gene: .
V gene: TRBV13

CDR3 protein: CASSLNPGWSYNEQFF
CDR3 DNA: TGTGCCAGCAGCTTGAATCCGGGGTGGTCCTACAATGAGCAGTTCTTC
clone size: .
J gene: TRBJ2-1
D gene: .
V gene: TRBV5-6

CDR3 protein: CAWSVGGGIKDTQYF
CDR3 DNA: TGTGCCTGGAGTGTAGGGGGCGGGATCAAAGATACGCAGTATTTT
clone size: .
J gene: TRBJ2-3
D gene: .
V gene: TRBV30

CDR3 protein: CASTTANTGELFF
CDR3 DNA: TGTGCCAGCACCACCGCGAACACCGGGGAGCTGTTTTTT
clone size: .
J gene: TRBJ2-2
D gene: .
V gene: TRBV7-2

CDR3 protein: CASSPRDGAYEQYF
CDR3 DNA: TGTGCCAGCAGCCCGCGGGACGGAGCCTACGAGCAGTACTTC
clone size: .
J gene: TRBJ2-7
D gene: .
V gene: TRBV4-2

CDR3 protein: CASASKPTDTQYF
CDR3 DNA: TGTGCGTCAGCGAGCAAGCCCACAGATACGCAGTATTTT
clone size: .
J gene: TRBJ2-3
D gene: .
V gene: TRBV6-4

CDR3 protein: CSVETDQPQHF
CDR3 DNA: TGCAGCGTTGAAACGGATCAGCCCCAGCATTTT
clone size: few
J gene: TRBJ1-5
D gene: .
V gene: TRBV29-1